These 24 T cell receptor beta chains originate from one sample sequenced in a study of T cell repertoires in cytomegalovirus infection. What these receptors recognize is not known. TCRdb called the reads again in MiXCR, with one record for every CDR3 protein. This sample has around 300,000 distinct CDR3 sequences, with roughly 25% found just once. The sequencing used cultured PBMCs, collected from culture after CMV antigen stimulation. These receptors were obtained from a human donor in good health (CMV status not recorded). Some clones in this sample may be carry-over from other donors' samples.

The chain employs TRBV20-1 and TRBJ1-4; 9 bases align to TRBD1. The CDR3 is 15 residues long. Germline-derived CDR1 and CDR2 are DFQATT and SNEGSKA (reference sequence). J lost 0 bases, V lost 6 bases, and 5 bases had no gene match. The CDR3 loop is CSARGQGATNEKLFF. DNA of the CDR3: TGCAGTGCGCGGGGACAGGGCGCAACTAATGAAAAACTGTTTTTT.

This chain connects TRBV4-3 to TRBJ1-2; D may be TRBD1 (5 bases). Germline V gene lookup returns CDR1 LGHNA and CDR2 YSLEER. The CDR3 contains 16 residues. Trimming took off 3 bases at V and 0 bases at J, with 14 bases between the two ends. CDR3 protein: CASSQSGGRTNYGYTF. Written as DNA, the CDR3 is TGCGCCAGCAGCCAGTCGGGGGGAAGGACTAACTATGGCTACACCTTC.

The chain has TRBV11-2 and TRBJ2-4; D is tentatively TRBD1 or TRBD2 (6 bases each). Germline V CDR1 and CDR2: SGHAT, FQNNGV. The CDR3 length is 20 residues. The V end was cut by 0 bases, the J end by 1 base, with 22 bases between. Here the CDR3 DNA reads TGTGCCAGCAGCTTAGATCTTCGTTCCCGGCAAGGGGGGGCCAAAAACATTCAGTACTTC. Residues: CASSLDLRSRQGGAKNIQYF.

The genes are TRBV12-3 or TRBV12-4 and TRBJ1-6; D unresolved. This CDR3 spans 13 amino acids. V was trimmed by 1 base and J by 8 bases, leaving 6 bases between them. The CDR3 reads CASSLEWDSPLHF. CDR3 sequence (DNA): TGTGCCAGCAGTTTAGAGTGGGATTCACCCCTCCACTTT.

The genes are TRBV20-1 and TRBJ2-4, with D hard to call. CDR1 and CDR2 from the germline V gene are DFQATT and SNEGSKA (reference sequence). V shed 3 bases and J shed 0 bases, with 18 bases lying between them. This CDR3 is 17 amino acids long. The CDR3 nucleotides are TGCAGTGCTAGTCATCCGTCCAGCGCGCTAGCCAAAAACATTCAGTACTTC. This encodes CSASHPSSALAKNIQYF.

DNA for the CDR3: TGCAGCGCCTTGGGACTAGAAGGAGTCTCCTACAATGAGCAGTTCTTC. This gives the protein CSALGLEGVSYNEQFF. This chain joins TRBV29-1 and TRBJ2-1; 8 nucleotides line up with TRBD2. CDR1 is SQVTM, CDR2 ANQGSEA, per germline. V shed 7 bases, J shed 0 bases, and the junction held 11 bases outside the gene matches. CDR3 length: 16 residues.

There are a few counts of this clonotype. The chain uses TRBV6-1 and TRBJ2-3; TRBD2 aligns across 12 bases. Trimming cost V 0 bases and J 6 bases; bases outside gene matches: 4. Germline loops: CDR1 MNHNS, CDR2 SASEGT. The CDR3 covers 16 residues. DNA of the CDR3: TGTGCCAGCAGTGAAGCGGCTAGCGGGAGGGGGGATACGCAGTATTTT. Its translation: CASSEAASGRGDTQYF.

The CDR3 loop is CASSIDQAYNEQFF. CDR3 DNA: TGTGCCAGTAGTATAGACCAGGCGTACAATGAGCAGTTCTTC. This chain uses TRBV19 with TRBJ2-1; D unclear. This CDR3 spans 14 amino acids. Germline CDR1 is LNHDA and CDR2 is SQIVND (reference sequence). The V end was cut by 0 bases, the J end by 4 bases, with 7 bases between.

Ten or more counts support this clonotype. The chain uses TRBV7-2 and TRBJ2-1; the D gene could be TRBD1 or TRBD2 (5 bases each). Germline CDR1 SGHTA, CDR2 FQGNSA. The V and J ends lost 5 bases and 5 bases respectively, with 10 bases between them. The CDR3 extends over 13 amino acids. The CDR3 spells CASSVGTDNEQFF. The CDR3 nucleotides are TGTGCCAGCAGCGTTGGGACCGACAATGAGCAGTTCTTC.

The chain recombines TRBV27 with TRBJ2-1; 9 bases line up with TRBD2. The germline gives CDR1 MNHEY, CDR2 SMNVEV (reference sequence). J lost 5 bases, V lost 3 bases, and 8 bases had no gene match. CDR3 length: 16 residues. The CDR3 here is CASSFRWIAGDNEQFF. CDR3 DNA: TGTGCCAGCAGTTTTAGGTGGATAGCGGGAGACAATGAGCAGTTCTTC.

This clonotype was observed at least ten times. The CDR3 nucleotides are TGTGCCAGCAGCTTGGACAGTCAAAACATTCAGTACTTC. Protein product: CASSLDSQNIQYF. V gene TRBV7-3 combines with J gene TRBJ2-4; the D gene is possibly TRBD1 (6 bases). CDR1 SGHTA and CDR2 FQGTGA come from the germline V gene. CDR3 size: 13 residues. V was cut by 3 bases and J by 5 bases, with 8 bases left in between.

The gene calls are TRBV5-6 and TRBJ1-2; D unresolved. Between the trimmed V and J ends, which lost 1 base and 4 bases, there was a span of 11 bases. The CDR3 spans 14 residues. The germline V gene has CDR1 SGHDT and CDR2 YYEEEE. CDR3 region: CASSLKGNIYGYTF. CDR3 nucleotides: TGTGCCAGCAGCTTGAAGGGAAATATCTATGGCTACACCTTC.

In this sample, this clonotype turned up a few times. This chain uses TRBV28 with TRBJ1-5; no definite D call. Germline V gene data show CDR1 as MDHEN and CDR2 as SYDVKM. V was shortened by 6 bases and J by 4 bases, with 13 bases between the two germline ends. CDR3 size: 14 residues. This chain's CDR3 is CASRPTLFNQPQHF. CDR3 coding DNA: TGTGCCAGCAGACCGACCCTCTTTAATCAGCCCCAGCATTTT.

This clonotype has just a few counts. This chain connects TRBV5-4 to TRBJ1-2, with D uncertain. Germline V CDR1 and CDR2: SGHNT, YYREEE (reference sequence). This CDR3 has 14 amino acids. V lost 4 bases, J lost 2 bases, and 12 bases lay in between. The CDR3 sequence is CASSMTPENYGYTF. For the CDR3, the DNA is TGTGCCAGCAGCATGACTCCCGAAAACTATGGCTACACCTTC.

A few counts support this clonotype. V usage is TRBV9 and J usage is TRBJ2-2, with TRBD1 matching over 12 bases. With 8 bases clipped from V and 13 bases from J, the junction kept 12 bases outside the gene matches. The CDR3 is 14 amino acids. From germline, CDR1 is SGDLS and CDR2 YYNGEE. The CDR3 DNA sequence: TGTGCCAGAGTTCGGGGGACAGGGGGCACAGGGCTGTTTTTT. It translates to CARVRGTGGTGLFF.

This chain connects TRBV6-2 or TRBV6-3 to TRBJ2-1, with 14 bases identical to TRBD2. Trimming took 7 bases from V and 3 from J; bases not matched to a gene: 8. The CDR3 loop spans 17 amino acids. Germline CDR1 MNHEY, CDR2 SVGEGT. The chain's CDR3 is CASTVTSGRGGYNEQFF. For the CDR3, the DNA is TGTGCCAGCACGGTGACTAGCGGGAGGGGTGGCTACAATGAGCAGTTCTTC.

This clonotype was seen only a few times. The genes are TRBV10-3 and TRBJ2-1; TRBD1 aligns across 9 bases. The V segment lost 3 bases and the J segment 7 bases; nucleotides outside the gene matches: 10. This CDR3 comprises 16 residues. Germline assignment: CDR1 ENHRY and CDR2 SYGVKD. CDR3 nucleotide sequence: TGTGCCATCAGTGACCTGGGACAGGGCTCGTATAATGAGCAGTTCTTC. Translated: CAISDLGQGSYNEQFF.

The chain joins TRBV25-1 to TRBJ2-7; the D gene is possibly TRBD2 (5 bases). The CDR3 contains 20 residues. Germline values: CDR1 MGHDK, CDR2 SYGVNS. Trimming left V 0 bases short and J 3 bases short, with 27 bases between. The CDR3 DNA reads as TGTGCCAGCAGTGAATATATAGAGGGATCTACCCCCCTGGGAATCTACGAGCAGTACGTC. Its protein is CASSEYIEGSTPLGIYEQYV.

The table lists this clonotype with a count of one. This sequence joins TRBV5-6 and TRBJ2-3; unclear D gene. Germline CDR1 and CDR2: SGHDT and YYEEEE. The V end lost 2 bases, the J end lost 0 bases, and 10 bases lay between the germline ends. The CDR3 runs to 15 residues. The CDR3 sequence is CASSFGAISTDTQYF. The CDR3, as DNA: TGTGCCAGCAGCTTCGGTGCGATTAGCACAGATACGCAGTATTTT.

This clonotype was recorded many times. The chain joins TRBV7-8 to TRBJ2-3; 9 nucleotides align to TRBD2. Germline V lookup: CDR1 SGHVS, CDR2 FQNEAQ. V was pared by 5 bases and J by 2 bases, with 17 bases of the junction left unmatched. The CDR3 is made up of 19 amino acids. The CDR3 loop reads CASSIGAKGLADDTDTQYF. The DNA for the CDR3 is TGTGCCAGCAGCATCGGGGCTAAGGGACTAGCAGATGACACAGATACGCAGTATTTT.

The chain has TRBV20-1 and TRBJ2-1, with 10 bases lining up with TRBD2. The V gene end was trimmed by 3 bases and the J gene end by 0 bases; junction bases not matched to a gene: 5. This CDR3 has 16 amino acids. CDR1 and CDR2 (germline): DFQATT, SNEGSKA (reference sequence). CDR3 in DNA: TGCAGTGCTAGCGGCCTAGCGGGAGTCTCCTACAATGAGCAGTTCTTC. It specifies CSASGLAGVSYNEQFF.

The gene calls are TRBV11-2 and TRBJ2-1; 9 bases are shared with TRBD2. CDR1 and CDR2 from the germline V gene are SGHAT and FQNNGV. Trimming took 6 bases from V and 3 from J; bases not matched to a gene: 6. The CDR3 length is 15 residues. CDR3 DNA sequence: TGTGCCAGCAGACTTACGACTAGCGGCTACAATGAGCAGTTCTTC. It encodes CASRLTTSGYNEQFF. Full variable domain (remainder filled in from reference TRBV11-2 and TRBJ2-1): EAGVAQSPRYKIIEKRQSVAFWCNPISGHATLYWYQQILGQGPKLLIQFQNNGVVDDSQLPKDRFSAERLKGVDSTLKIQPAKLEDSAVYLCASRLTTSGYNEQFFGPGTRLTVL.

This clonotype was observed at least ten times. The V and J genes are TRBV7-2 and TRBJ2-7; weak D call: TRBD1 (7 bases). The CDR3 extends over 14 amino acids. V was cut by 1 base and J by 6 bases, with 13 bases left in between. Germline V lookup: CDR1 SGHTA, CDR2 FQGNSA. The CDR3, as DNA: TGTGCCAGCAGCTTAGTTGGAGGGGGCGGCGAGCAGTACTTC. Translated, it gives CASSLVGGGGEQYF.

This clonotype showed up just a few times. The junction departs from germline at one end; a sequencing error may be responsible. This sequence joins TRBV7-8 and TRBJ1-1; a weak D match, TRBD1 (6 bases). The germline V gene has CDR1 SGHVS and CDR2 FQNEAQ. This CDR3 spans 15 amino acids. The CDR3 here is CASSLAIGQPLPPSF. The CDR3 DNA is TGTGCCAGCAGCTTAGCGATCGGACAGCCTTTGCCCCCCTCTTTT.